This T cell receptor beta chain was captured in a study of blood T cell repertoires in COVID-19. Germline assignment: CDR1 SGHDT and CDR2 YYEEEE. The CDR3 loop spans 15 amino acids. V shed 1 base, J shed 4 bases, and the junction held 1 base outside the gene matches. Authors' methods: It was from reference gene primer amplification that nucleated cell counts were estimated. The repertoire was sequenced with immunoSEQ multiplex PCR; TCRdb's copy has only in-frame clones and lacks some. V and J calls and clone size are given by that table; D and trimming were obtained from the DNA. The sample lists some 140,000 clones, around three quarters occurring once.

This TCR was sampled from an elderly man with acute or convalescent COVID-19. Sequencing input: peripheral blood. V gene TRBV5-6 combines with J gene TRBJ2-3, with 12 bases that match TRBD2. This CDR3 reads CASSLTSGGSDTQYF. As DNA, the CDR3 is TGTGCCAGCAGCTTGACTAGCGGGGGGTCAGATACGCAGTATTTT.